Listed below are T cell receptor beta chains from one sample, sequenced in a study of T cells in Graves' hyperthyroidism and ophthalmopathy. TCRdb reprocessed the multiplex PCR reads with MiXCR, giving one entry per CDR3 protein. The sample has approximately 520,000 distinct CDR3 sequences; approximately 25% are singletons. Sequenced material: blood. Receptor source: a woman aged 25 to 39 with Graves' ophthalmopathy. Both conserved end residues are part of each CDR3. The D gene is left open where the match is weak. Some rows mark clone size as missing; the rest say once, few, many or name a class of expanded clone.

CDR3 DNA	CDR3 protein	V gene	J gene	CDR3 length	clone size	D gene
TGTGCCACCCAAAGCGGCTCCTACAATGAGCAGTTCTTC	CATQSGSYNEQFF	TRBV6-2/TRBV6-3	TRBJ2-1	13	once	NA
TGCAGTGCTAGCGGGGGGCGAGAGCAGTACTTC	CSASGGREQYF	TRBV20-1	TRBJ2-7	11	NA	NA
TGTGCCTGGAGCGACAGGGGGCTGGTTGGCTACACCTTC	CAWSDRGLVGYTF	TRBV30	TRBJ1-2	13	many	TRBD1
TGTGCCAGCAGCCCTCGGGCGGGGTATCACCACGAGCAGTACTTC	CASSPRAGYHHEQYF	TRBV7-9	TRBJ2-7	15	NA	NA
TGTGCCTGGAGTGCGGGGGCATCGAACACTGAAGCTTTCTTT	CAWSAGASNTEAFF	TRBV30	TRBJ1-1	14	NA	NA
TGTGCTAGTGGTTTGTACCTAGCGGGATTCGGTACCGGGGAGCTGTTTTTT	CASGLYLAGFGTGELFF	TRBV12-5	TRBJ2-2	17	many	TRBD2
TGCGCCAGCAGCCAAATAGCGGGGGACCTCTACGAGCAGTACTTC	CASSQIAGDLYEQYF	TRBV4-3	TRBJ2-7	15	many	TRBD2
TGCAGTGCTAGAGATATTGACCGGGCGGGGGCCCAGTACTTC	CSARDIDRAGAQYF	TRBV20-1	TRBJ2-5	14	NA	TRBD2
TGTGCCAGCAGGTCGACAGGTTCGTTGTGGGGCTACACCTTC	CASRSTGSLWGYTF	TRBV12-3/TRBV12-4	TRBJ1-2	14	many	NA
TGTGCCAGCAGTGCGCCGGGACAGGGGAGGGATGAAGCTTTCTTT	CASSAPGQGRDEAFF	TRBV28	TRBJ1-1	15	many	TRBD1
TGTGCCAGCAGCTTATTTAAGGGGGCCTACGAGCAGTACTTC	CASSLFKGAYEQYF	TRBV7-3	TRBJ2-7	14	NA	NA
TGTGCCAGCAGTGCTGTGGGGGTTCAAGAGACCCAGTACTTC	CASSAVGVQETQYF	TRBV6-1	TRBJ2-5	14	NA	NA
TGCAGTGCTAGAGATCTAAGGAGGGCCGACGTCTCCTACGAGCAGTACTTC	CSARDLRRADVSYEQYF	TRBV20-1	TRBJ2-7	17	few	NA
TGCAGCGTTGCGGGGACAGGGCACTATGGCTACACCTTC	CSVAGTGHYGYTF	TRBV29-1	TRBJ1-2	13	many	TRBD1
TGTGCCAGTAGTATAGGGGGGACCGACACGAATAGCAATCAGCCCCAGCATTTT	CASSIGGTDTNSNQPQHF	TRBV19	TRBJ1-5	18	many	NA
TGTGCCAGCAGTGGGACTAGCGATTTGTACGAGCAGTACTTC	CASSGTSDLYEQYF	TRBV6-2/TRBV6-3	TRBJ2-7	14	many	TRBD2
TGTGCCAGCAGTAACTTGGGACAGCTGAACACTGAAGCTTTCTTT	CASSNLGQLNTEAFF	TRBV6-5	TRBJ1-1	15	many	TRBD1
TGTGCCAGCACCCACTCAAACCCGGACAATGGCGGGGAGCTGTTTTTT	CASTHSNPDNGGELFF	TRBV12-3/TRBV12-4	TRBJ2-2	16	NA	NA
TGTGCCAGCAGTGAAGAGATGGGCAGGGGGGACACTGAAGCTTTCTTT	CASSEEMGRGDTEAFF	TRBV6-1	TRBJ1-1	16	NA	TRBD1
TGTGCCAGCAACGGGGGGATACAGGAACCGGCCTACGAGCAGTACTTC	CASNGGIQEPAYEQYF	TRBV12-3/TRBV12-4	TRBJ2-7	16	few	TRBD2
TGTGCCAGCAGTTACTCCGACCCGGCGGGCACTGAAGCTTTCTTT	CASSYSDPAGTEAFF	TRBV6-5	TRBJ1-1	15	few	NA
TGTGCCAGCGTTACGTCGGTGGTGACTGAAGCTTTCTTT	CASVTSVVTEAFF	TRBV6-5	TRBJ1-1	13	NA	NA
TGCGCCAGCAGCCAAGGAAGAGGGATCTATGGGACCCAGTACTTC	CASSQGRGIYGTQYF	TRBV4-1	TRBJ2-5	15	few	NA
TGTGCCTGGAGCACCGGGACAGGGGACGAGCAGTACTTC	CAWSTGTGDEQYF	TRBV30	TRBJ2-7	13	many	TRBD1
TGTGCCAGCAGTCCACCGCCGGGGGGTCAAGAGACCCAGTACTTC	CASSPPPGGQETQYF	TRBV6-1	TRBJ2-5	15	NA	TRBD2
TGCGCCAGCAGCTTTGGACAGAGGGCTAACTATGGCTACACCTTC	CASSFGQRANYGYTF	TRBV5-1	TRBJ1-2	15	many	NA
TGCAGTGCTAGCCAAGGAGTAGGCTATGGCTACACCTTC	CSASQGVGYGYTF	TRBV20-1	TRBJ1-2	13	many	NA
TGTGCCTGGAGTGGCCCCAGGGCGGGCGGCTACACCTTC	CAWSGPRAGGYTF	TRBV30	TRBJ1-2	13	many	NA
TGCAGCGTCTCCGCGTCCTCTATGAACACTGAAGCTTTCTTT	CSVSASSMNTEAFF	TRBV29-1	TRBJ1-1	14	NA	NA
TGTGCCAGCAGTTACTCGTCGGGGGGGGTGGATGGCTACACCTTC	CASSYSSGGVDGYTF	TRBV6-5	TRBJ1-2	15	many	NA
TGTGCCAGTAGTCTGAAAAAAGGGTATGGCTACACCTTC	CASSLKKGYGYTF	TRBV19	TRBJ1-2	13	once	NA
TGTGCCAGCTCCCTGGACAGGATGTCCTACGAGCAGTACTTC	CASSLDRMSYEQYF	TRBV18	TRBJ2-7	14	NA	TRBD1
TGTGCCAGCAGCGACAGGGAATACACCGGGGAGCTGTTTTTT	CASSDREYTGELFF	TRBV28	TRBJ2-2	14	many	TRBD1
TGTGCCAGCAGCCTGACAGGGGTCGCTGGAAACACCATATATTTT	CASSLTGVAGNTIYF	TRBV7-3	TRBJ1-3	15	many	TRBD1
TGTGCCTGGCTTTGGGGCTATGGCTACACCTTC	CAWLWGYGYTF	TRBV30	TRBJ1-2	11	few	NA
TGTGCCAGCAGTTTACCAGGGGGAGATTATCAGCCCCAGCATTTT	CASSLPGGDYQPQHF	TRBV12-3/TRBV12-4	TRBJ1-5	15	few	TRBD1
TGCGCCAGCAGCAGCGAACAGGGGGCGGCCTACGAGCAGTACTTC	CASSSEQGAAYEQYF	TRBV5-1	TRBJ2-7	15	few	TRBD1
TGTGCCAGCAGCTTAAAACCGTCGGGACTAGCGGCCTCCTACGAGCAGTACTTC	CASSLKPSGLAASYEQYF	TRBV11-2	TRBJ2-7	18	few	TRBD2
TGTGCCAGCAGTTTTGGCGACAGGGATGGCTACACCTTC	CASSFGDRDGYTF	TRBV12-3/TRBV12-4	TRBJ1-2	13	many	TRBD1
TGTGCCACCAGCAGAGATGGTCTTAACTATGGCTACACCTTC	CATSRDGLNYGYTF	TRBV15	TRBJ1-2	14	NA	NA